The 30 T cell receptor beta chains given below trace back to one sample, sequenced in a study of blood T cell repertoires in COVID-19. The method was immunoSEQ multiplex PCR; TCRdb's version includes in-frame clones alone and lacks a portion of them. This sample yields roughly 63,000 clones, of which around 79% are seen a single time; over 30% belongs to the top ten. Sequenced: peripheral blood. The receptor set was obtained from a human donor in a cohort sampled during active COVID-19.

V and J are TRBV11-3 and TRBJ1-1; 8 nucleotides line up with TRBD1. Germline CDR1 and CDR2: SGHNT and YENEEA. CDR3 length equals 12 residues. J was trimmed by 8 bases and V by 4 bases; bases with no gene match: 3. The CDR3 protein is CASSSWTGEAFF. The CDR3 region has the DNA TGTGCCAGCAGCTCATGGACAGGGGAAGCTTTCTTT.

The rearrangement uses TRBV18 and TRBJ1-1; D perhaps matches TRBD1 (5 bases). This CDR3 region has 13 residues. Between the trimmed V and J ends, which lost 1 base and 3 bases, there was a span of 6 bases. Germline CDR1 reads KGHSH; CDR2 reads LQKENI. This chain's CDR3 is CASSPRGDTEAFF. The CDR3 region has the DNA TGTGCCAGCTCACCACGGGGCGACACTGAAGCTTTCTTT.

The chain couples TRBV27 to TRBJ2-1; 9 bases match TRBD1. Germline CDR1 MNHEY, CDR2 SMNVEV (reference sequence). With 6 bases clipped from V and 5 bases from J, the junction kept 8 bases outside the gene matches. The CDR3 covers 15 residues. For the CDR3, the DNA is TGTGCCAGCAGCTTTTCCGGGACAGGGCACAATGAGCAGTTCTTC. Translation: CASSFSGTGHNEQFF.

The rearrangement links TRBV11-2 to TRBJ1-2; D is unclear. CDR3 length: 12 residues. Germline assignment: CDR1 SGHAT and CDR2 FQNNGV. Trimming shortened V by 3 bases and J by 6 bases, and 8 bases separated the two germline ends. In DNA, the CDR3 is TGTGCCAGCAGCTTGGGCCCCGATGGCTACACCTTC. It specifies CASSLGPDGYTF.

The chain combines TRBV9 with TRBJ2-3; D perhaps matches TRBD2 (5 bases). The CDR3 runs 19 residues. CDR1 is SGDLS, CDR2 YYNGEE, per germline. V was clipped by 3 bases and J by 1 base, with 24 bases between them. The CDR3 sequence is CASSGVDRTAGLRTDTQYF. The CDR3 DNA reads TGTGCCAGCAGCGGAGTGGACCGAACCGCAGGACTCCGCACAGATACGCAGTATTTT.

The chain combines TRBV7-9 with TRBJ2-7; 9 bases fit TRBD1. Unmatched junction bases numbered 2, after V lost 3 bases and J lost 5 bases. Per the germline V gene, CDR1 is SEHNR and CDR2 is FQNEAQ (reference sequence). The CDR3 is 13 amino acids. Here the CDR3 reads CASSFNRGHEQYF. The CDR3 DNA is TGTGCCAGCAGCTTCAACAGGGGGCACGAGCAGTACTTC.

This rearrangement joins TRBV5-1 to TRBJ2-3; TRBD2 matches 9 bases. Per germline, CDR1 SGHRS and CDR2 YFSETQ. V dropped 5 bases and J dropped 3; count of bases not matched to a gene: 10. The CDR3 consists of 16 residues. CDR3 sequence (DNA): TGCGCCAGCAGGAGGGGGCTAGCGGGAACTACAGATACGCAGTATTTT. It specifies CASRRGLAGTTDTQYF.

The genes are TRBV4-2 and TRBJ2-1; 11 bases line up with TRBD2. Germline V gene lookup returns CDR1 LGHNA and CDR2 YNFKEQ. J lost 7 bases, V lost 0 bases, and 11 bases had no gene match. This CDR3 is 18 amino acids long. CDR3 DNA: TGTGCCAGCAGCCAAGACGGGCTAGCGGGAGGAAGTGTAAATGAGCAGTTCTTC. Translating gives CASSQDGLAGGSVNEQFF.

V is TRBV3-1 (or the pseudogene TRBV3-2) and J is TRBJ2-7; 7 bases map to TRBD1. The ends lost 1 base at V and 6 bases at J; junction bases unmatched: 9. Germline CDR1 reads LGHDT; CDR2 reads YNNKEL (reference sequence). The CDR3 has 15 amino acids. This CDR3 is CASSQGVNRGSEQYF. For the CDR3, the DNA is TGTGCCAGCAGCCAAGGGGTGAACAGGGGTAGCGAGCAGTACTTC.

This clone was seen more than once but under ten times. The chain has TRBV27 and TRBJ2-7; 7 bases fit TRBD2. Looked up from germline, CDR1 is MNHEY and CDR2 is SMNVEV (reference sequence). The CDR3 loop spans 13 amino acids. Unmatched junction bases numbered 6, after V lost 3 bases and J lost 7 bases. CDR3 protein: CASSFSRGGEQYF. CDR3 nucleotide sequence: TGTGCCAGCAGTTTTTCCCGCGGGGGTGAGCAGTACTTC.

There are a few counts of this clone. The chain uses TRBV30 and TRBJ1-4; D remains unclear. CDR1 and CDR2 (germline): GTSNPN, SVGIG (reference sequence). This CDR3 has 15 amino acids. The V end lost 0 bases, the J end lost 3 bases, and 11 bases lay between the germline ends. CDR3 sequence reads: CAWSVTNVANEKLFF. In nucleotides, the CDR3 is TGTGCCTGGAGTGTGACAAACGTAGCTAATGAAAAACTGTTTTTT.

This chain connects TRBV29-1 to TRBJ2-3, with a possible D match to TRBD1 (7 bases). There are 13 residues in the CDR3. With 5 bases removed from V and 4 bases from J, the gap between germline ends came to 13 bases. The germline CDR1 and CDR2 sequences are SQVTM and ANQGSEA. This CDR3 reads CSVRQGLADTQYF. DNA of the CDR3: TGCAGCGTTCGACAGGGACTTGCAGATACGCAGTATTTT.

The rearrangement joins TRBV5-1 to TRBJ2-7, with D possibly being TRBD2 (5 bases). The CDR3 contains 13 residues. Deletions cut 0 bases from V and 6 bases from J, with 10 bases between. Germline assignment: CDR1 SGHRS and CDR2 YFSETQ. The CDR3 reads CASSLEAGLEQYF. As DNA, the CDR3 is TGCGCCAGCAGCTTGGAGGCGGGTCTCGAGCAGTACTTC.

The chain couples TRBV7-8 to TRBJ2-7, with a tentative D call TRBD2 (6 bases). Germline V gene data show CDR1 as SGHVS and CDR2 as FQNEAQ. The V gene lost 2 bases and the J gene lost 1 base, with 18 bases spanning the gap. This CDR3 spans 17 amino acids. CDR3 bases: TGTGCCAGCAGCTTAACGATGGGTGAGCGGGTTTCCTACGAGCAGTACTTC. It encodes CASSLTMGERVSYEQYF.

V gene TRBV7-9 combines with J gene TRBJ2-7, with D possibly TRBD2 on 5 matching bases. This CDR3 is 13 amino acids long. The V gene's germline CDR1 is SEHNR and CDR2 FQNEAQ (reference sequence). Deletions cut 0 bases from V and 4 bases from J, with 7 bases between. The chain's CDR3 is CASSLAGVYEQYF. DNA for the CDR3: TGTGCCAGCAGCTTAGCGGGAGTATACGAGCAGTACTTC.

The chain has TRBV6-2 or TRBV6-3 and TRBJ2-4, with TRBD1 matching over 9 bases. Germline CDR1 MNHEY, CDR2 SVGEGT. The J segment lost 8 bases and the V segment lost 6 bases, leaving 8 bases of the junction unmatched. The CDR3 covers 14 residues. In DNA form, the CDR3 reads TGTGCCAGCAGCTCTACAGGGGGCCGGGACATTCAGTACTTC. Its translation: CASSSTGGRDIQYF.

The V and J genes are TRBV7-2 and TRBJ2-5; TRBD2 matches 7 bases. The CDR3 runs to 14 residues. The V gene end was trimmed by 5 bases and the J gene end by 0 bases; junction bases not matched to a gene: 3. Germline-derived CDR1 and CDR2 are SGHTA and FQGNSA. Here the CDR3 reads CASSGGGHQETQYF. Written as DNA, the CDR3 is TGTGCCAGCAGCGGGGGGGGACACCAAGAGACCCAGTACTTC.

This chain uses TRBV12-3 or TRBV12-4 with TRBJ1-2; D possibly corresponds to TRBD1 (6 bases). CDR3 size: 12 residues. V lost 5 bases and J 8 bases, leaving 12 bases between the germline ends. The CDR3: CASSAHREGYTF. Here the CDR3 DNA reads TGTGCCAGCAGTGCCCACAGGGAGGGCTACACCTTC.

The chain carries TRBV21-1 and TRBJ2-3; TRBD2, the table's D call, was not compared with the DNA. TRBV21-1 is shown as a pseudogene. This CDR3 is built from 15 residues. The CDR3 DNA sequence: TGTGCCAGCAGCGACTCCGAAGACTTTACAGATACGCAGTATTTT. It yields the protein CASSDSEDFTDTQYF.

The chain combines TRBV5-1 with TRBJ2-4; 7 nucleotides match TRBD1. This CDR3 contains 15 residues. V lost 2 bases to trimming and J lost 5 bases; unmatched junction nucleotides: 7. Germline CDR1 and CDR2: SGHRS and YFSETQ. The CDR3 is CASSFMGTAENIQYF. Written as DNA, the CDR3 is TGCGCCAGCAGCTTTATGGGGACAGCGGAAAACATTCAGTACTTC.

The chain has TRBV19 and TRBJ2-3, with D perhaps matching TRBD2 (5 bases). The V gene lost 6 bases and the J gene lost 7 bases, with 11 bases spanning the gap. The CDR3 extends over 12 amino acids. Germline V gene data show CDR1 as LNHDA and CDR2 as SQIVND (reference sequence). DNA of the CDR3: TGTGCCAGTAGCCGGGGTATTAATACGCAGTATTTT. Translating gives CASSRGINTQYF.

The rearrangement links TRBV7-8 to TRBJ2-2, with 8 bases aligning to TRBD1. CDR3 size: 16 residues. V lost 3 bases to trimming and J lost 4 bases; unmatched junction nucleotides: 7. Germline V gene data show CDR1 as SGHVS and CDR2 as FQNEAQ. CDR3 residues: CASSFRTGRATGELFF. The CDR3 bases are TGTGCCAGCAGCTTTAGGACAGGGCGAGCCACCGGGGAGCTGTTTTTT.

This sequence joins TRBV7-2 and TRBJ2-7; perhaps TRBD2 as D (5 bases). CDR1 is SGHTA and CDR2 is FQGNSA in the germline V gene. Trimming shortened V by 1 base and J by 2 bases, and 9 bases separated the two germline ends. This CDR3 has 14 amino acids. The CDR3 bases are TGTGCCAGCAGCTTAGGGACTGCCCCCTACGAGCAGTACTTC. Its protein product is CASSLGTAPYEQYF.

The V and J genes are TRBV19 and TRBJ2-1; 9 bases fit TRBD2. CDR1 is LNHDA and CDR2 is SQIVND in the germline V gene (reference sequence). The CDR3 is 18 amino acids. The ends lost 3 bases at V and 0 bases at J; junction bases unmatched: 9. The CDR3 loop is CASSMRGRSGSSYNEQFF. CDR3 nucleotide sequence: TGTGCCAGTAGTATGAGGGGGCGTAGCGGGAGCTCCTACAATGAGCAGTTCTTC.

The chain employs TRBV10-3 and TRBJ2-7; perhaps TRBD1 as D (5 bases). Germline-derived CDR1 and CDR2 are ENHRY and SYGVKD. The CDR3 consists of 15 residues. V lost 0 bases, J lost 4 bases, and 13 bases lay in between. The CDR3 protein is CAISESTTGPYEQYF. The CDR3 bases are TGTGCCATCAGTGAGTCGACAACAGGCCCATACGAGCAGTACTTC.

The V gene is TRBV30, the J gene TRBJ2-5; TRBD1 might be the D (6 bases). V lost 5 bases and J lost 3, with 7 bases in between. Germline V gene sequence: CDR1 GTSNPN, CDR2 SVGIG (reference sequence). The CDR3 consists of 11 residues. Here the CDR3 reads CAWGQKETQYF. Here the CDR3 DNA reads TGTGCCTGGGGACAGAAAGAGACCCAGTACTTC.

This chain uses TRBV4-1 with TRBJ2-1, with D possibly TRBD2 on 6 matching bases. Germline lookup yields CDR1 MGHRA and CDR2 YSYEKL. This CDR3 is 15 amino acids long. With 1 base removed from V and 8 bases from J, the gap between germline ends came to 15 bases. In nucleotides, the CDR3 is TGCGCCAGCAGCCAAGTAACCGGGAGTCGTTATGAGCAGTTCTTC. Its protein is CASSQVTGSRYEQFF.

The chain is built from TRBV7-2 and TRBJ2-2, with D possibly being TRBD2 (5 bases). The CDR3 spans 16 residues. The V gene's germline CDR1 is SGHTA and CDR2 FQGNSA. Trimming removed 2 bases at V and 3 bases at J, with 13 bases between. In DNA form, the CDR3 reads TGTGCCAGCAGCTTAAGTTCGCGACTACACACCGGGGAGCTGTTTTTT. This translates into CASSLSSRLHTGELFF. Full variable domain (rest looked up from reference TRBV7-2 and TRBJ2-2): GAGVSQSPSNKVTEKGKDVELRCDPISGHTALYWYRQSLGQGLEFLIYFQGNSAPDKSGLPSDRFSAERTGGSVSTLTIQRTQQEDSAVYLCASSLSSRLHTGELFFGEGSRLTVL.

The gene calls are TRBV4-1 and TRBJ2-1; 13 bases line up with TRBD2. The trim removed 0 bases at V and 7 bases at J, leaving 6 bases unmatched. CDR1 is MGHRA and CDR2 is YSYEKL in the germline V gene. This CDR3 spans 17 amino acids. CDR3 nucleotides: TGCGCCAGCAGCCAAGATACTAGCGGGAGGGCGGGGAATGAGCAGTTCTTC. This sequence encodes CASSQDTSGRAGNEQFF.

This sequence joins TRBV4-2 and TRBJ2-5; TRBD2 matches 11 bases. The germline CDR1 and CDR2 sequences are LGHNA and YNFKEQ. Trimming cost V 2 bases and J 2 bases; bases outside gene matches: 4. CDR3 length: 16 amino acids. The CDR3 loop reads CASSQRTSGRQETQYF. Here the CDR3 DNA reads TGTGCCAGCAGCCAAAGGACTAGCGGGCGACAAGAGACCCAGTACTTC.